These 10 T cell receptor beta chains were all obtained from the same sample, sequenced in a study of cytomegalovirus exposure and HLA in healthy donors. Primers for the PCR totalled 60 Vbeta and 13 Jbeta. Repertoires were generated with immunoSEQ multiplex PCR, while TCRdb's copy carries only in-frame clones and drops some. The sample yields about 78,000 clones, more than 75% seen once. Material for sequencing was PBMCs. The source is a woman aged 50 to 65 in good health and CMV-seropositive.

The table lists this clone with a few counts. The genes are TRBV5-1 and TRBJ1-1; the D gene is possibly TRBD1 (6 bases). The V gene lost 5 bases and the J gene lost 0 bases, with 11 bases spanning the gap. The CDR3 sequence is 14 residues long. The germline V gene encodes CDR1 SGHRS and CDR2 YFSETQ. The DNA for the CDR3 is TGCGCCAGCAGTGTGGGGGCTTTGAACACTGAAGCTTTCTTT. It translates to CASSVGALNTEAFF.

The chain uses TRBV9 and TRBJ2-1, with D maybe TRBD2 (6 bases). Per the germline V gene, CDR1 is SGDLS and CDR2 is YYNGEE. V was trimmed by 0 bases and J by 5 bases, leaving 12 bases between them. The CDR3 sequence is 15 residues long. Written as DNA, the CDR3 is TGTGCCAGCAGCGTAGGCACTAGCACCCACAATGAGCAGTTCTTC. This translates into CASSVGTSTHNEQFF.

V is TRBV7-9 and J is TRBJ2-1; TRBD1 matches at 7 bases. J lost 13 bases, V lost 5 bases, and 11 bases had no gene match. CDR3 length: 13 residues. The germline V gene encodes CDR1 SEHNR and CDR2 FQNEAQ (reference sequence). The CDR3 nucleotides are TGTGCCAGCAGCAGGACAGGTGTGTCCTTACAGTTCTTC. It yields the protein CASSRTGVSLQFF.

This chain uses TRBV7-9 with TRBJ1-4; 9 bases match TRBD1. Trimming cost V 1 base and J 5 bases; bases outside gene matches: 2. Germline V CDR1 and CDR2: SEHNR, FQNEAQ (reference sequence). CDR3 length: 15 residues. This CDR3 is CASSLGDRVNEKLFF. In nucleotides, the CDR3 is TGTGCCAGCAGCTTAGGGGACAGGGTCAATGAAAAACTGTTTTTT.

This clone appeared a few times. V usage is TRBV6-5 and J usage is TRBJ2-7; D call uncertain. The CDR3 spans 14 residues. V gave up 5 bases and J gave up 4 bases, with 15 bases separating them. From germline, CDR1 is MNHEY and CDR2 SVGAGI. CDR3 in DNA: TGTGCCAGCAGTCGGAGTATTAACTCTTACGAGCAGTACGTC. Amino acids: CASSRSINSYEQYV.

This clone came up a few times. CDR3 sequence (DNA): TGTGCCAGCAGCGGGACAGGAAGGTGGGGGGAGCTGTTTTTT. It is translated as CASSGTGRWGELFF. The chain employs TRBV5-4 and TRBJ2-2, with 8 bases fitting TRBD1. The V and J ends lost 4 bases and 8 bases, in that order; junction bases with no gene match: 7. The CDR3 has 14 residues. The germline V gene has CDR1 SGHNT and CDR2 YYREEE (reference sequence).

The V gene is TRBV7-9, the J gene TRBJ2-7; D ambiguous. Per germline, CDR1 SEHNR and CDR2 FQNEAQ (reference sequence). V was cut by 5 bases and J by 4 bases, with 6 bases left in between. There are 11 residues in the CDR3. The CDR3 DNA follows: TGTGCCAGCAGCCTATTATACGAGCAGTACTTC. This gives the protein CASSLLYEQYF.

On this clone itself: The same CDR3 also results from other DNA sequences found in this sample. The rearrangement uses TRBV11-3 and TRBJ2-5; D perhaps matches TRBD2 (6 bases). Germline CDR1 SGHNT, CDR2 YENEEA. This CDR3 has 14 amino acids. The V end lost 4 bases, the J end lost 4 bases, and 13 bases lay between the germline ends. The CDR3 sequence: CASSSSGTGETQYF. The CDR3 region has the DNA TGTGCCAGCAGCTCCTCCGGGACTGGAGAGACCCAGTACTTC.

The chain carries TRBV30 and TRBJ1-5; TRBD1 matches at 7 bases. In germline, CDR1 is GTSNPN, CDR2 SVGIG (reference sequence). V gave up 2 bases and J gave up 5 bases; unmatched junction bases: 9. This CDR3 is 15 amino acids long. The CDR3 bases are TGTGCCTGGAGTCTCCAATCCGGGACAGATCAGCCCCAGCATTTT. Translating it yields CAWSLQSGTDQPQHF. The variable domain in full, completed from reference TRBV30 and TRBJ1-5, reads SQTIHQWPATLVQPVGSPLSLECTVEGTSNPNLYWYRQAAGRGLQLLFYSVGIGQISSEVPQNLSASRPQDRQFILSSKKLLLSDSGFYLCAWSLQSGTDQPQHFGDGTRLSIL.

This chain links TRBV28 with TRBJ2-1; no firm D call. V was clipped by 6 bases and J by 6 bases, with 9 bases between them. The CDR3 consists of 12 residues. Germline loops: CDR1 MDHEN, CDR2 SYDVKM. CDR3 DNA sequence: TGTGCCAGCAGGACTTTACCCAATGAGCAGTTCTTC. This codes for CASRTLPNEQFF.